Listed here is a single T cell receptor (beta chain). This sample also contains other DNA sequences that code for the same CDR3. TCRdb's copy holds only in-frame clones and misses some; the assay was immunoSEQ multiplex PCR. Of about 2.4 million clones listed, roughly 93% are singletons. This specimen comes from a study of shared clonotypes between healthy human individuals. Trimming removed 4 bases from V and 4 bases from J, with 8 bases in between. The germline V gene has CDR1 SGHNT and CDR2 YYREEE (reference sequence). The CDR3 is made up of 12 amino acids. The chain joins TRBV5-4 to TRBJ1-1, with D uncertain. The sequenced sample was naive CD4+ T cells from PBMCs. Regarding subset: CD45RA+ positively selected. This receptor was taken from a man between 18 and 29 years old in good health. Some clones in this sample may be carry-over from other donors' samples. CDR3 region: CASSPRGTEAFF. The DNA for the CDR3 is TGTGCCAGCAGCCCCCGGGGCACTGAAGCTTTCTTT.